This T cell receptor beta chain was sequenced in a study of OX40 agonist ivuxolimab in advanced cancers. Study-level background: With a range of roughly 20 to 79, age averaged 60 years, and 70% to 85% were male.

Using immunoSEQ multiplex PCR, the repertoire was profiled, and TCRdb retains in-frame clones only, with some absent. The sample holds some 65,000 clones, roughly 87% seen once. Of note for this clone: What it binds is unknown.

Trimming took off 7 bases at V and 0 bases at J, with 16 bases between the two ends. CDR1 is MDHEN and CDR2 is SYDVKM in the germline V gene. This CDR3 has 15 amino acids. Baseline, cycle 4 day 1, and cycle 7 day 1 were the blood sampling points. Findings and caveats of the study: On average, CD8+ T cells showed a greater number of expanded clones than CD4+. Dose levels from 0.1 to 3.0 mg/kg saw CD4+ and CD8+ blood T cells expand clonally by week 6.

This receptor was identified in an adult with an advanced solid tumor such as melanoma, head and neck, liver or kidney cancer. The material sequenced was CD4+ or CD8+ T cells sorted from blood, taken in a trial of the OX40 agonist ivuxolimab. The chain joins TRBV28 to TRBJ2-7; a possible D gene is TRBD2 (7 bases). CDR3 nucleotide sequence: TGTGCCAGCAAGGGAGGGGGAGGGGGCTCCTACGAGCAGTACTTC. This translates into CASKGGGGGSYEQYF.